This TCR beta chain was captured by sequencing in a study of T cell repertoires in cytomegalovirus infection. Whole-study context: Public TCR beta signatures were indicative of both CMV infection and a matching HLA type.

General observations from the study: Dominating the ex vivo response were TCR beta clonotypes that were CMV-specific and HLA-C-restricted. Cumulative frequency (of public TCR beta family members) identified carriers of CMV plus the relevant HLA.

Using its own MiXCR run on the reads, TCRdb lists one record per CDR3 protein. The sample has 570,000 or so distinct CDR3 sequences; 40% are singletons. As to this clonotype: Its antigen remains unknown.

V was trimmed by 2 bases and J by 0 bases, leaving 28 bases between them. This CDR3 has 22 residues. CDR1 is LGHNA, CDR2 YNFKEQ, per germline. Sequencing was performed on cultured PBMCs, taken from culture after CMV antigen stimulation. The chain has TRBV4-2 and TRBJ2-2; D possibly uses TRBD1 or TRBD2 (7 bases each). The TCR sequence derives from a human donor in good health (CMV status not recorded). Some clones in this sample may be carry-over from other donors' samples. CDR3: CASSQYGGTAYPGPTNTGELFF. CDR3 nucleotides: TGTGCCAGCAGCCAATACGGGGGGACAGCTTACCCCGGACCGACGAACACCGGGGAGCTGTTTTTT.